This TCR beta chain was found in a study of T cells in Graves' hyperthyroidism and ophthalmopathy. The overall study: The initial diagnosis was the point when peripheral blood was collected, ahead of any treatment.

Amplification targeted TCR beta CDR3 regions from RNA transcripts. TCR CDR3 regions were first amplified by RT-PCR with HTBI primers. TCRdb itself ran the multiplex PCR reads through MiXCR, one entry per CDR3 protein. The sample has about 290,000 distinct CDR3 sequences; less than 20% are singletons. With duration under 3 months, ophthalmopathy was active: Clinical Activity Score at least 3, NOSPECS at least 4. Uncontrolled infections, other autoimmune diseases, pregnancy or lactation led to exclusion of patients. Germline V gives CDR1 MNHEY, CDR2 SMNVEV (reference sequence). Trimming pared 2 bases from V and 4 bases from J, leaving 17 bases between. The CDR3 consists of 16 residues. There are many counts of this clonotype. Its antigen is undetermined. General observations from the study: In validation, the model predicted ophthalmopathy. These predictions came a median roughly 6.5 months before onset.

Sequencing input: blood. The TCR was taken from a man between 45 and 60 years old with Graves' ophthalmopathy. The chain carries TRBV27 and TRBJ1-2; D may be TRBD1 (5 bases). CDR3 coding DNA: TGTGCCAGCAGTTTAGGGGCAGACCGTATTTCCTATGGCTACACCTTC. Translated, it gives CASSLGADRISYGYTF.